This T cell receptor beta chain was sequenced in a study of early T cells in non-severe SARS-CoV-2 infection. In this sample, this clonotype turned up many times. Losses at the gene ends were 5 bases for V and 0 bases for J; bases not matched to a gene: 5. Germline V gene lookup returns CDR1 LNHDA and CDR2 SQIVND (reference sequence). The CDR3 length is 16 residues. TCRdb reprocessed the 5' RACE reads with MiXCR, giving one entry per CDR3 protein. The sample has over 80,000 distinct CDR3 sequences; 12% are singletons. The TCR comes from an adult who was a healthcare worker with PCR-confirmed SARS-CoV-2 infection or an uninfected control (not recorded which). V usage is TRBV19 and J usage is TRBJ1-3; 9 bases are a match to TRBD1. The sequenced sample was whole blood, obtained at baseline. The CDR3 DNA sequence: TGTGCCAGTAGTCCAGACAGGGGGAGCTCTGGAAACACCATATATTTT. As protein: CASSPDRGSSGNTIYF.